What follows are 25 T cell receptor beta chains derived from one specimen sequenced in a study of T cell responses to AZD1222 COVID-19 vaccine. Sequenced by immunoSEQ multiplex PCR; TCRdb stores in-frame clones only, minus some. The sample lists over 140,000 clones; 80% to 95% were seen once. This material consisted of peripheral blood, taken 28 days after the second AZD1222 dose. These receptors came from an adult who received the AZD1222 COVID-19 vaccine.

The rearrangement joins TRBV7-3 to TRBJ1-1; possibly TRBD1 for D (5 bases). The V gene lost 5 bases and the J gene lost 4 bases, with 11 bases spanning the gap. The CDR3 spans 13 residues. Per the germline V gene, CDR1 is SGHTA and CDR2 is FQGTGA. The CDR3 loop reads CASSQSGGTEAFF. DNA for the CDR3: TGTGCCAGCAGCCAAAGCGGGGGCACTGAAGCTTTCTTT. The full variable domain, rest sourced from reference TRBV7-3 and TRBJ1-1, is GAGVSQTPSNKVTEKGKYVELRCDPISGHTALYWYRQSLGQGPEFLIYFQGTGAADDSGLPNDRFFAVRPEGSVSTLKIQRTERGDSAVYLCASSQSGGTEAFFGQGTRLTVV.

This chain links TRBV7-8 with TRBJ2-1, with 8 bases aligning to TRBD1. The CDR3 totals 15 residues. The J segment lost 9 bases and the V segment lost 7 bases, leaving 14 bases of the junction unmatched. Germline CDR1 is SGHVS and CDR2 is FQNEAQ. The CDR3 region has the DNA TGTGCCAGCACCCTGGCCGGGCCAGGGGGCCGTGAGCAGTTCTTC. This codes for CASTLAGPGGREQFF.

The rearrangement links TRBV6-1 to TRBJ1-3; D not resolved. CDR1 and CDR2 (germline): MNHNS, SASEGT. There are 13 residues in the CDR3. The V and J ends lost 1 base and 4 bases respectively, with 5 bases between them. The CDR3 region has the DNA TGTGCCAGCAGTGAAGTACGGGGAAACACCATATATTTT. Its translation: CASSEVRGNTIYF.

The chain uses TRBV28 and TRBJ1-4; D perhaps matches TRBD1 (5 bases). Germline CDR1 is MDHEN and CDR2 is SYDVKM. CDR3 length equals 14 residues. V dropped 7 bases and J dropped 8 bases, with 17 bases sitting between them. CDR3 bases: TGTGCCAGCACCGAAACAGGTCGTGCGGAAAAACTGTTTTTT. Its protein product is CASTETGRAEKLFF.

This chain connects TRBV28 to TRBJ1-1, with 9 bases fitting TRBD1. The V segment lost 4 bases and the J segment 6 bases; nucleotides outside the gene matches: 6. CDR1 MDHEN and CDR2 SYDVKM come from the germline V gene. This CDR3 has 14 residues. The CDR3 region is CASSSGTGIAEAFF. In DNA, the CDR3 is TGTGCCAGCAGTTCCGGGACAGGGATCGCTGAAGCTTTCTTT.

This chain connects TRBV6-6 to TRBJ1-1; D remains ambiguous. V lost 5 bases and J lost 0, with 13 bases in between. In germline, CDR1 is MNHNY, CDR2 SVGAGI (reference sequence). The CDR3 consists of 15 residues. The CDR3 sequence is CASSGRVIMNTEAFF. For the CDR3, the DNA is TGTGCCAGCAGTGGCCGGGTCATCATGAACACTGAAGCTTTCTTT.

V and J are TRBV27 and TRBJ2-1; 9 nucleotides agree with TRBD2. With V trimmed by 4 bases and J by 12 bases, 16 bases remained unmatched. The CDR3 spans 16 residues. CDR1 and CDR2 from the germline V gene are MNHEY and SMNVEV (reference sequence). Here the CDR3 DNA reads TGTGCCAGCAGTTCGCTTAGCGGGAGCGTTAGGGGGTGGCAGTTCTTC. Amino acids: CASSSLSGSVRGWQFF.

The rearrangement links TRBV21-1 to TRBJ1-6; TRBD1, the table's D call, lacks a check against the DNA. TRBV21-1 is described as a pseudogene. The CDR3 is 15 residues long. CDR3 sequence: CASIRGGQGGSPLHF. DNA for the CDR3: TGTGCCAGCATTCGGGGCGGACAGGGTGGATCACCCCTCCACTTT.

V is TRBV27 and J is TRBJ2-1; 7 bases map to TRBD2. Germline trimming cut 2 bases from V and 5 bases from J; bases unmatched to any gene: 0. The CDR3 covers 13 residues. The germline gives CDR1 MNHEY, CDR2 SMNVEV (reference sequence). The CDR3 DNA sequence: TGTGCCAGCAGTTTAACTAGCGACAATGAGCAGTTCTTC. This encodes CASSLTSDNEQFF.

The CDR3 reads CASSIEGTSRREQFF. In DNA form, the CDR3 reads TGTGCCAGTAGTATAGAAGGCACATCACGCCGTGAGCAGTTCTTC. The chain couples TRBV19 to TRBJ2-1, with D hard to call. The CDR3 is made up of 15 amino acids. Germline V CDR1 and CDR2: LNHDA, SQIVND (reference sequence). V was clipped by 0 bases and J by 9 bases, with 15 bases between them.

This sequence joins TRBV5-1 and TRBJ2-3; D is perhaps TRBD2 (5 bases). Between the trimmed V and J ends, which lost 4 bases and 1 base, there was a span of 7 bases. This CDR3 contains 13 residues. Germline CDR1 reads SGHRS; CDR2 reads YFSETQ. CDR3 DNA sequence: TGCGCCAGCAGCGGTAGCGGCACAGATACGCAGTATTTT. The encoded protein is CASSGSGTDTQYF. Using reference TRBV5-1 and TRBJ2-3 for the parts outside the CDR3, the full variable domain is KAGVTQTPRYLIKTRGQQVTLSCSPISGHRSVSWYQQTPGQGLQFLFEYFSETQRNKGNFPGRFSGRQFSNSRSEMNVSTLELGDSALYLCASSGSGTDTQYFGPGTRLTVL.

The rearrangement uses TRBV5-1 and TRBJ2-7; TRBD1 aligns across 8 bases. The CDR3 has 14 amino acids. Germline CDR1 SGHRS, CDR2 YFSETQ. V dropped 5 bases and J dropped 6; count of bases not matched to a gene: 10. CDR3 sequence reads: CASSIGRGQGEQYF. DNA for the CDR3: TGCGCCAGCAGTATTGGCAGGGGGCAGGGCGAGCAGTACTTC.

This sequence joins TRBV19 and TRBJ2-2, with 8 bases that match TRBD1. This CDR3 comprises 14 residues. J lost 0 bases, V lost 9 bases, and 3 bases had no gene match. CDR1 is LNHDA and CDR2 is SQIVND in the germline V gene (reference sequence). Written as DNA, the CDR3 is TGTGCCAGCTCGACAGGGGCGAACACCGGGGAGCTGTTTTTT. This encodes CASSTGANTGELFF.

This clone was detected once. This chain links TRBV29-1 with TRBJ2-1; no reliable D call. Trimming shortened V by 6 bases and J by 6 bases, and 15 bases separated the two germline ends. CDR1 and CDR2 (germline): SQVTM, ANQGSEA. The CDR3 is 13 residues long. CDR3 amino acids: CSVDRVLGNEQFF. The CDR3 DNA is TGCAGCGTCGATCGGGTCCTCGGCAATGAGCAGTTCTTC.

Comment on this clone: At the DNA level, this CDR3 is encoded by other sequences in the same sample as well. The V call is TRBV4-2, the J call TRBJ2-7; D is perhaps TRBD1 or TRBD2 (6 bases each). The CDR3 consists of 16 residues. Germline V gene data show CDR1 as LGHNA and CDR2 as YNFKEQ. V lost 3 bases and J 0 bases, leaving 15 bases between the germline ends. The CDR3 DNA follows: TGTGCCAGCAGCCAGGGGGGCGGGGATAGCTCCTACGAGCAGTACTTC. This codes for CASSQGGGDSSYEQYF.

CDR3 sequence reads: CASYSSGNTIYF. In DNA form, the CDR3 reads TGTGCCAGCTATAGCTCTGGAAACACCATATATTTT. This chain links TRBV6-5 with TRBJ1-3; no clear D gene. CDR3 size: 12 residues. CDR1 is MNHEY, CDR2 SVGAGI, per germline. Trimming shortened V by 8 bases and J by 0 bases, and 5 bases separated the two germline ends.

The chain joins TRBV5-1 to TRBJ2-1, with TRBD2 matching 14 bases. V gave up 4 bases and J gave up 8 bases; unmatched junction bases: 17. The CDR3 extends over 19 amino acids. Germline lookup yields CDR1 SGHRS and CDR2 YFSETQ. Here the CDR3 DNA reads TGCGCCAGCAGCCCAGAGGGACTAGCGGGAGAACCAGCCAGAGATGAGCAGTTCTTC. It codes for CASSPEGLAGEPARDEQFF.

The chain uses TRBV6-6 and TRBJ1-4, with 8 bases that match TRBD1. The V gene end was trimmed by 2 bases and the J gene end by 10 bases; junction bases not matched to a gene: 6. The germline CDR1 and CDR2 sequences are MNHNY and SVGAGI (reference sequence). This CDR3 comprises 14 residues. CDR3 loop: CASSYEGTGRKLFF. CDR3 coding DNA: TGTGCCAGCAGTTACGAGGGGACAGGTAGAAAACTGTTTTTT.

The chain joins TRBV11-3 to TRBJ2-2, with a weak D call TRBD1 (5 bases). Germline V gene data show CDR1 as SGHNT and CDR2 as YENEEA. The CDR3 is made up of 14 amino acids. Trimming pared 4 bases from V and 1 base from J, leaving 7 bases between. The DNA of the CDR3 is TGTGCCAGCAGCTCTACAGGGAACACCGGGGAGCTGTTTTTT. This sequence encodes CASSSTGNTGELFF.

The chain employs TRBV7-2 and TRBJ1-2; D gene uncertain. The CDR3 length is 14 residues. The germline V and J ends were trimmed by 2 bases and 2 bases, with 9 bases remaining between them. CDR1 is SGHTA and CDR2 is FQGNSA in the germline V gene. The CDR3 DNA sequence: TGTGCCAGCAGCTTATACGGGAGAAACTATGGCTACACCTTC. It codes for CASSLYGRNYGYTF.

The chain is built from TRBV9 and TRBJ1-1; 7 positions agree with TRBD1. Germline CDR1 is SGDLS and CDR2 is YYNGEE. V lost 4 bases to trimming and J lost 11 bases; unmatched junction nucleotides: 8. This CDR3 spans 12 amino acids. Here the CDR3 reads CASSPSTGYAFF. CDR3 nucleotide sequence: TGTGCCAGCAGCCCCTCGACAGGGTATGCTTTCTTT.

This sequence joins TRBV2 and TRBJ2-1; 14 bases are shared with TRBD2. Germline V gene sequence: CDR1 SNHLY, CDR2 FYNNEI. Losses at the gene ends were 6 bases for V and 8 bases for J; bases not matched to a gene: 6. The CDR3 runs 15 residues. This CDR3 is CASRTGTSGRHEQFF. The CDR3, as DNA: TGTGCCAGCAGGACCGGGACTAGCGGGAGACATGAGCAGTTCTTC.

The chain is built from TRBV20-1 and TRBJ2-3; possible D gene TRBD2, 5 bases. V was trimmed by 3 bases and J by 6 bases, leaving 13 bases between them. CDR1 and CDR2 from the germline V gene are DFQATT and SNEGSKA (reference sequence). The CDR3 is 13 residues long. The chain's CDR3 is CSASRSRRDTQYF. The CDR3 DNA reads TGCAGTGCTAGTAGGTCCCGGAGGGATACGCAGTATTTT.

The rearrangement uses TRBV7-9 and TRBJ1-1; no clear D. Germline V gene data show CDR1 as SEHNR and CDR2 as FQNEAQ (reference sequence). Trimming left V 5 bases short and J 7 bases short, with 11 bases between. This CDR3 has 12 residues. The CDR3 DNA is TGTGCCAGCAGCCCCTTAAAGTATGAAGCTTTCTTT. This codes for CASSPLKYEAFF.

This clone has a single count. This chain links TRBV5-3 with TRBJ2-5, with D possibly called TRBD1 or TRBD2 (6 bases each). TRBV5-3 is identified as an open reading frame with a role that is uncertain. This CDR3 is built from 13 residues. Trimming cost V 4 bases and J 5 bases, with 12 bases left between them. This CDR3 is CARSPEGGETQYF. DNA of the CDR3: TGTGCCAGAAGCCCGGAAGGGGGGGAGACCCAGTACTTC.